A single sample gave rise to the 8 T cell receptor beta chains below, sequenced in a study of prognosis after radiotherapy for stage I lung cancer. Template was genomic DNA; TCR beta CDR3 amplified in two multiplex PCR rounds. Specific primers for each TRBV and TRBJ gene were what first-round PCR used. TCRdb passed the multiplex PCR reads through MiXCR, listing each CDR3 protein once. The table lists 20,000 or so distinct CDR3 sequences, approximately 45% of them singletons. This sample comprised PBMCs, obtained before or after stereotactic body radiation therapy (not recorded which). The receptors were gathered from a donor over 45 with non-small cell lung cancer.

CDR3 DNA sequence: TGTGCCTGGAGTGATCTAGCGGGGTCCTACAATGAGCAGTTCTTC. Translated: CAWSDLAGSYNEQFF. The rearrangement links TRBV30 to TRBJ2-1; 9 bases map to TRBD2. The CDR3 is made up of 15 amino acids. Germline CDR1 GTSNPN, CDR2 SVGIG (reference sequence). The J segment lost 1 base and the V segment lost 1 base, leaving 2 bases of the junction unmatched.

Note on this clonotype: This may be a read error, as it is one base from a much larger clone. The rearrangement uses TRBV4-3 and TRBJ2-7; possibly TRBD2 for D (7 bases). Looked up from germline, CDR1 is LGHNA and CDR2 is YSLEER. The CDR3 covers 16 residues. For the CDR3, the DNA is TGCGCCAGCAGCCAAGATGGGGGCGGGAGCTTCTACGAGCATTACTTC. This sequence encodes CASSQDGGGSFYEHYF.

This clonotype was observed many times. Written as DNA, the CDR3 is TGTGCCAGCAGCTCCCGACACTACCTCTACACCTTC. Translated, it gives CASSSRHYLYTF. The chain links TRBV7-3 to TRBJ1-2; no firm D call. This CDR3 region has 12 residues. From germline, CDR1 is SGHTA and CDR2 FQGTGA. V shed 4 bases and J shed 10 bases, with 13 bases lying between them.

V and J are TRBV19 and TRBJ1-5; D might be TRBD1 (5 bases). The CDR3 contains 13 residues. Trimming pared 8 bases from V and 3 bases from J, leaving 11 bases between. The germline gives CDR1 LNHDA, CDR2 SQIVND (reference sequence). CDR3 coding DNA: TGTGCCAGTTCCACAGGACCCAATCAGCCCCAGCATTTT. Amino acid sequence: CASSTGPNQPQHF.

The chain carries TRBV4-3 and TRBJ2-4; 9 positions agree with TRBD2. J gave up 9 bases and V 0 bases, and 12 bases lay outside the gene matches. In germline, CDR1 is LGHNA, CDR2 YSLEER. CDR3 length: 17 amino acids. The CDR3 loop is CASSQDLGGRAGSIQYF. In nucleotides, the CDR3 is TGCGCCAGCAGCCAAGATCTCGGCGGGAGGGCCGGGTCCATTCAGTACTTC.

This clonotype was picked up a small number of times. The V and J genes are TRBV27 and TRBJ2-1; 15 nucleotides agree with TRBD2. Trimming took 1 base from V and 8 from J; bases not matched to a gene: 12. CDR1 and CDR2 from the germline V gene are MNHEY and SMNVEV (reference sequence). The CDR3 loop spans 19 amino acids. The CDR3 DNA reads as TGTGCCAGCAGTTTATACGGACTAGCGGGAGGGCCTCGTTCGGATGAGCAGTTCTTC. Its protein product is CASSLYGLAGGPRSDEQFF.

This clonotype was found once. The chain is built from TRBV15 and TRBJ1-5, with TRBD1 identical over 7 bases. J was trimmed by 10 bases and V by 6 bases; bases with no gene match: 12. Germline V CDR1 and CDR2: LNHNV, YYDKDF (reference sequence). The CDR3 is 14 amino acids. CDR3 amino acids: CATSLDRAFHPQHF. The CDR3 nucleotides read TGTGCCACCAGTCTAGACAGGGCGTTTCATCCCCAGCATTTT.

This clonotype qualifies as medium-sized (0.01 to 0.1%). The chain employs TRBV12-3 or TRBV12-4 and TRBJ2-5; 12 bases align to TRBD1. Trimming took 4 bases from V and 10 from J; bases not matched to a gene: 10. The CDR3 consists of 15 residues. DNA for the CDR3: TGTGCCAGCAGTTCCATCTCCGGGACAGGGGGCGACCAGTACTTC. Translated: CASSSISGTGGDQYF.